Below, 32 T cell receptor beta chains from the same sample are listed, as sequenced in a study of T cell responses to AZD1222 COVID-19 vaccine. This table comes from immunoSEQ multiplex PCR, and its TCRdb copy is limited to in-frame clones, with some not included. Of about 160,000 clones in the sample, 88% were seen once. Sequences were derived from peripheral blood, sampled 28 days after the second AZD1222 dose. These receptors all stem from an adult who received the AZD1222 COVID-19 vaccine.

The chain employs TRBV19 and TRBJ2-7; D may be TRBD2 (5 bases). The germline V and J ends were trimmed by 5 bases and 1 base, with 9 bases remaining between them. This CDR3 is built from 13 residues. Germline CDR1 and CDR2: LNHDA and SQIVND (reference sequence). Here the CDR3 DNA reads TGTGCCAGTAGTGGGAGCCTTTCCTACGAGCAGTACTTC. Its protein product is CASSGSLSYEQYF.

V usage is TRBV12-1 and J usage is TRBJ2-7; the tabulated D call, TRBD1, remains unverified against the DNA. TRBV12-1 is a pseudogene locus. The CDR3 contains 15 residues. The CDR3 loop reads CASSPTGTGGYEQYF. As DNA, the CDR3 is TGTGCCAGCAGTCCTACCGGGACAGGGGGCTACGAGCAGTACTTC.

As DNA, the CDR3 is TGCGCCAGCAGCCAAGGCTCGGACGGACTTCAGCCCCAGCATTTT. This gives the protein CASSQGSDGLQPQHF. The chain employs TRBV4-3 and TRBJ1-5; no clear D. This CDR3 contains 15 residues. Trimming pared 1 base from V and 6 bases from J, leaving 13 bases between. The germline CDR1 and CDR2 sequences are LGHNA and YSLEER.

The chain is built from TRBV19 and TRBJ1-6; D is unclear. The CDR3 has 17 residues. Germline V gene data show CDR1 as LNHDA and CDR2 as SQIVND (reference sequence). V lost 1 base and J 7 bases, leaving 17 bases between the germline ends. The DNA of the CDR3 is TGTGCCAGTAGTATAGGGCGAAGGGCCGGCACCAATTCACCCCTCCACTTT. Its protein product is CASSIGRRAGTNSPLHF.

A single count supports this clone. The gene calls are TRBV6-5 and TRBJ1-1; TRBD1 matches at 7 bases. Losses at the gene ends were 2 bases for V and 4 bases for J; bases not matched to a gene: 7. CDR3 length: 15 residues. Germline CDR1 is MNHEY and CDR2 is SVGAGI. The chain's CDR3 is CASSYNRQGPTEAFF. CDR3 sequence (DNA): TGTGCCAGCAGTTACAACCGACAGGGCCCCACTGAAGCTTTCTTT.

This chain joins TRBV3-1 (or the pseudogene TRBV3-2) and TRBJ1-2; the D gene is possibly TRBD1 (5 bases). The ends were cut back, 8 bases at V and 0 bases at J, with 16 bases in the middle. Germline CDR1 is LGHDT and CDR2 is YNNKEL (reference sequence). This CDR3 spans 15 amino acids. The CDR3 here is CASRPGGSTNYGYTF. For the CDR3, the DNA is TGTGCCAGCCGACCCGGGGGATCCACTAACTATGGCTACACCTTC.

The chain recombines TRBV7-2 with TRBJ2-3; the D gene is possibly TRBD1 (5 bases). V was shortened by 4 bases and J by 0 bases, with 8 bases between the two germline ends. This CDR3 is 14 amino acids long. In germline, CDR1 is SGHTA, CDR2 FQGNSA. CDR3 loop: CASSSRQSTDTQYF. The CDR3 coding sequence is TGTGCCAGCAGCTCCCGACAGAGCACAGATACGCAGTATTTT.

This chain links TRBV4-1 with TRBJ1-2, with unresolved D. Germline V CDR1 and CDR2: MGHRA, YSYEKL. The CDR3 has 9 residues. V was shortened by 7 bases and J by 12 bases, with 9 bases between the two germline ends. The CDR3 coding sequence is TGCGCCAGCATTGCGAACGACACCTTC. Encoded protein: CASIANDTF.

This clone was counted once. The chain is built from TRBV9 and TRBJ2-5; 10 bases map to TRBD1. Germline-derived CDR1 and CDR2 are SGDLS and YYNGEE. Trimming at V came to 2 bases and at J to 10 bases, leaving 8 bases not matched to a gene. The CDR3 runs to 14 residues. The CDR3, as DNA: TGTGCCAGCAGCGTTGGGACAGGGGCAGAGTACCAGTACTTC. Its protein is CASSVGTGAEYQYF.

Of note for this clone: This same CDR3 is encoded by further DNA sequences in the sample. Here the CDR3 reads CAWSGQMNTEAFF. CDR3 sequence (DNA): TGTGCCTGGAGCGGACAGATGAACACTGAAGCTTTCTTT. This chain connects TRBV30 to TRBJ1-1, with D possibly matching TRBD1 (6 bases). Germline lookup yields CDR1 GTSNPN and CDR2 SVGIG (reference sequence). Deletions cut 3 bases from V and 0 bases from J, with 8 bases between. The CDR3 spans 13 residues.

A single count supports this clone. The genes are TRBV5-1 and TRBJ1-6; D uncertain. Per germline, CDR1 SGHRS and CDR2 YFSETQ. Trimming removed 0 bases at V and 14 bases at J, with 15 bases between. This CDR3 comprises 14 residues. CDR3 sequence: CASSLGGRKETLHF. In DNA, the CDR3 is TGCGCCAGCAGCTTGGGAGGGCGCAAGGAAACCCTCCACTTT.

The chain links TRBV28 to TRBJ1-1; D unclear. CDR1 MDHEN and CDR2 SYDVKM come from the germline V gene. The CDR3 runs to 12 residues. V lost 4 bases and J 10 bases, leaving 13 bases between the germline ends. The CDR3 loop reads CASSWGSGRAFF. CDR3 nucleotides: TGTGCCAGCAGTTGGGGTTCAGGTCGAGCTTTCTTT.

The rearrangement joins TRBV6-5 to TRBJ1-1; D may be TRBD1 (5 bases). CDR1 is MNHEY and CDR2 is SVGAGI in the germline V gene. The CDR3 has 13 amino acids. The V gene lost 8 bases and the J gene lost 1 base, with 11 bases spanning the gap. The chain's CDR3 is CASFHDRNTEAFF. The DNA of the CDR3 is TGTGCCAGCTTTCACGACAGGAACACTGAAGCTTTCTTT.

The J gene is TRBJ2-3, the V gene TRBV5-5, with 11 bases lining up with TRBD2. This CDR3 spans 16 amino acids. V shed 0 bases, J shed 2 bases, and the junction held 2 bases outside the gene matches. CDR1 is SGHKS and CDR2 is YYEKEE in the germline V gene (reference sequence). CDR3 in amino acids: CASSLGLAGITDTQYF. The CDR3 DNA follows: TGTGCCAGCAGCTTGGGACTAGCGGGGATCACAGATACGCAGTATTTT. The full variable domain, completed using reference TRBV5-5 and TRBJ2-3, is DAGVTQSPTHLIKTRGQQVTLRCSPISGHKSVSWYQQVLGQGPQFIFQYYEKEERGRGNFPDRFSARQFPNYSSELNVNALLLGDSALYLCASSLGLAGITDTQYFGPGTRLTVL.

The rearrangement uses TRBV9 and TRBJ2-7; D remains unclear. There are 13 residues in the CDR3. Trimming left V 0 bases short and J 4 bases short, with 8 bases between. Germline V gene data show CDR1 as SGDLS and CDR2 as YYNGEE. The CDR3 region is CASSVVPSYEQYF. As DNA, the CDR3 is TGTGCCAGCAGCGTAGTCCCCTCATACGAGCAGTACTTC.

The chain employs TRBV5-6 and TRBJ1-2; 8 nucleotides agree with TRBD1. J lost 4 bases, V lost 2 bases, and 7 bases had no gene match. Germline V gene data show CDR1 as SGHDT and CDR2 as YYEEEE. The CDR3 is made up of 15 amino acids. This chain's CDR3 is CASSFPGTGPYGYTF. CDR3 coding DNA: TGTGCCAGCAGCTTCCCCGGGACAGGACCCTATGGCTACACCTTC.

For this clone: The sample contains more than one DNA sequence encoding this CDR3. The genes are TRBV6-5 and TRBJ1-3; D is ambiguous. There are 14 residues in the CDR3. Germline V gene sequence: CDR1 MNHEY, CDR2 SVGAGI. V was pared by 0 bases and J by 0 bases, with 3 bases between. CDR3: CASSYSSSGNTIYF. CDR3 coding DNA: TGTGCCAGCAGTTACTCCAGCTCTGGAAACACCATATATTTT.

The chain has TRBV27 and TRBJ1-2; possible D gene TRBD1, 5 bases. V was cut by 6 bases and J by 8 bases, with 16 bases left in between. The CDR3 contains 13 residues. Germline V gene data show CDR1 as MNHEY and CDR2 as SMNVEV (reference sequence). The CDR3 here is CASRGGGKWGYTF. CDR3 nucleotide sequence: TGTGCCAGCAGAGGTGGGGGGAAGTGGGGCTACACCTTC.

The rearrangement links TRBV3-1 (or the pseudogene TRBV3-2) to TRBJ2-1; D is unclear. Germline V lookup: CDR1 LGHDT, CDR2 YNNKEL (reference sequence). V lost 2 bases and J lost 11, with 7 bases in between. The length of the CDR3 is 11 residues. CDR3 DNA sequence: TGTGCCAGCAGCCAAATGGGAAAGCAGTTCTTC. Protein product: CASSQMGKQFF.

The V and J genes are TRBV7-8 and TRBJ1-6; D remains ambiguous. V was trimmed by 11 bases and J by 9 bases, leaving 23 bases between them. The CDR3 is made up of 15 amino acids. Germline-derived CDR1 and CDR2 are SGHVS and FQNEAQ. CDR3 region: CAVPWAEPGVSPLHF. CDR3 coding DNA: TGTGCCGTCCCCTGGGCCGAACCCGGGGTTTCACCCCTCCACTTT.

This sequence joins TRBV9 and TRBJ2-1; 12 bases line up with TRBD2. The CDR3 length is 16 residues. V shed 1 base, J shed 6 bases, and the junction held 5 bases outside the gene matches. From germline, CDR1 is SGDLS and CDR2 YYNGEE. The CDR3 DNA reads TGTGCCAGCAGCGTATCGACTAGCGGGGGATTCAATGAGCAGTTCTTC. Protein product: CASSVSTSGGFNEQFF. The complete variable domain, with remaining parts taken from reference TRBV9 and TRBJ2-1, reads DSGVTQTPKHLITATGQRVTLRCSPRSGDLSVYWYQQSLDQGLQFLIQYYNGEERAKGNILERFSAQQFPDLHSELNLSSLELGDSALYFCASSVSTSGGFNEQFFGPGTRLTVL.

The chain is built from TRBV10-3 and TRBJ1-1; D is perhaps TRBD1 (5 bases). Germline loops: CDR1 ENHRY, CDR2 SYGVKD. The length of the CDR3 is 13 residues. V was shortened by 3 bases and J by 6 bases, with 11 bases between the two germline ends. CDR3 residues: CAISDTGGAEAFF. The CDR3 DNA is TGTGCCATCAGTGATACAGGTGGGGCTGAAGCTTTCTTT.

This clone was seen just once. V is TRBV6-1 and J is TRBJ1-5; possible D gene TRBD1, 5 bases. CDR1 is MNHNS and CDR2 is SASEGT in the germline V gene. Trimming stripped 2 bases from V and 2 bases from J, with 13 bases between. This CDR3 is built from 16 residues. The CDR3 protein is CASSEPTGGRNQPQHF. The CDR3 bases are TGTGCCAGCAGTGAACCCACTGGGGGTCGCAATCAGCCCCAGCATTTT.

This CDR3 is CASSRLGSGTEAFF. The DNA of the CDR3 is TGTGCCAGTAGTAGGCTGGGGTCCGGCACTGAAGCTTTCTTT. The chain carries TRBV19 and TRBJ1-1, with unresolved D. The V gene's germline CDR1 is LNHDA and CDR2 SQIVND (reference sequence). With 4 bases removed from V and 4 bases from J, the gap between germline ends came to 13 bases. The CDR3 has 14 residues.

CDR3 region: CASSQKLFGDTGELFF. CDR3 nucleotides: TGCGCCAGCAGCCAAAAACTTTTTGGGGATACCGGGGAGCTGTTTTTT. The chain links TRBV4-1 to TRBJ2-2, with D hard to call. CDR1 and CDR2 from the germline V gene are MGHRA and YSYEKL. There are 16 residues in the CDR3. Trimming cost V 2 bases and J 5 bases, with 15 bases left between them.

V and J are TRBV5-8 and TRBJ2-7; tentative D call: TRBD2 (6 bases). Germline lookup yields CDR1 SGHTS and CDR2 YDEGEE. There are 17 residues in the CDR3. V lost 2 bases and J 3 bases, leaving 21 bases between the germline ends. The CDR3 coding sequence is TGTGCCAGCAGCTTAGTAATCGGGGGATTGGTCATCTACGAGCAGTACTTC. This codes for CASSLVIGGLVIYEQYF.

The CDR3 protein is CASSQELGGVQTQYF. The CDR3 nucleotides are TGCGCCAGCAGCCAAGAATTGGGGGGGGTACAGACCCAGTACTTC. V is TRBV4-3 and J is TRBJ2-5, with 7 nucleotides matching TRBD2. CDR1 is LGHNA and CDR2 is YSLEER in the germline V gene. V gave up 0 bases and J gave up 6 bases; unmatched junction bases: 7. The CDR3 is made up of 15 amino acids.

The CDR3 region has the DNA TGTGCCAGGAGGGACAGGCACATCAATTCACCCCTCCACTTT. Amino acids: CARRDRHINSPLHF. The chain joins TRBV3-1 (or the pseudogene TRBV3-2) to TRBJ1-6; TRBD1 matches 8 bases. The CDR3 length is 14 residues. CDR1 is LGHDT, CDR2 YNNKEL, per germline (reference sequence). The trim removed 9 bases at V and 7 bases at J, leaving 8 bases unmatched.

The chain uses TRBV6-1 and TRBJ2-5, with 7 positions matching TRBD2. The CDR3 contains 14 residues. Germline-derived CDR1 and CDR2 are MNHNS and SASEGT. V lost 5 bases to trimming and J lost 5 bases; unmatched junction nucleotides: 8. The CDR3: CASSTSELRETQYF. CDR3 in DNA: TGTGCCAGCAGTACTAGCGAGTTGCGGGAGACCCAGTACTTC.

CDR3 coding DNA: TGTGCCAGCAGTGAAGTTGCAGGGCTCTATGGCTACACCTTC. This codes for CASSEVAGLYGYTF. The genes are TRBV6-4 and TRBJ1-2, with D maybe TRBD1 (5 bases). Trimming stripped 3 bases from V and 4 bases from J, with 12 bases between. The CDR3 length is 14 residues. Germline loops: CDR1 MRHNA, CDR2 SNTAGT.

The chain has TRBV5-6 and TRBJ2-3; 11 bases line up with TRBD1. Germline values: CDR1 SGHDT, CDR2 YYEEEE. This CDR3 contains 15 residues. Trimming took 4 bases from V and 3 from J; bases not matched to a gene: 4. The CDR3 DNA reads TGTGCCAGCAGCCATGGGACAGGGGGAACAGATACGCAGTATTTT. The encoded protein is CASSHGTGGTDTQYF.

The chain links TRBV2 to TRBJ2-1; D is perhaps TRBD2 (5 bases). V lost 11 bases and J 5 bases, leaving 10 bases between the germline ends. CDR1 and CDR2 from the germline V gene are SNHLY and FYNNEI. This CDR3 is built from 11 residues. CDR3 protein: CAGREDNEQFF. DNA of the CDR3: TGTGCCGGTCGGGAAGACAATGAGCAGTTCTTC.